This T cell receptor beta chain was retrieved from a study of CD8 T cells in ankylosing spondylitis (dated by TCRdb to 2017 to 2019). As for the study more broadly: The study set out to find disease-linked TCR variants by profiling T cell receptor beta repertoires in ankylosing spondylitis patients and healthy donors. The full study cohort was made up of roughly 25 ankylosing spondylitis patients and around 100 healthy donors. Peripheral blood was sampled, and synovial fluid was additionally collected from ankylosing spondylitis patients.

Synovial fluid samples and blood samples obtained from the same ankylosing spondylitis patients were matched. Findings and caveats that apply to the study as a whole: The disease-linked clones were reported to be significantly enriched in matched synovial fluid samples from ankylosing spondylitis patients. In peripheral blood, the disease-linked clones were found at relatively low frequencies and had a CD8+ phenotype. A TCR beta motif made up of several highly homologous amino acid variants appeared to be characteristic of blood from ankylosing spondylitis patients. Some TCR beta motif variants had previously been reported in synovial fluid and blood of reactive arthritis patients, which suggested common disease-initiation mechanisms.

The listed sequencing device is Illumina HiSeq 2500. TCR beta libraries were prepared by quantitative 5'-RACE with molecular barcodes. The source study handled its data this way. A new computational method based on a probabilistic model of VDJ rearrangement was used to identify disease-linked TCR variants. TCRdb applied fastp at Q25 and MiXCR to the public reads, then kept only in-frame beta chains. Every CDR3 protein is listed once, alongside the most common genes and DNA of its rows. It is TCRdb's table, rather than the study itself, that gives the V and J calls and clone size. The sample table contains around 150,000 distinct CDR3 sequences; only one count was recorded for around two fifths of them. Of the sample, about 16% is held by the ten largest clones. This clonotype appeared many times. The target of this receptor is not known. No base qualities exist here, and no much larger clone lies one base off it.

The germline V gene gives CDR1 as MDHEN and CDR2 as SYDVKM. V sheds 3 bases and J sheds 8 bases, leaving 10 bases between their ends. Inclusive of the bounding cysteine and phenylalanine, the CDR3 is 12 residues long. Only the CDR3 region is kept as DNA, spanning 36 bases read in frame from base 1. The source of this sequence is a male donor with ankylosing spondylitis. The chain is encoded by TRBV28 joined to TRBJ1-2; the D gene remains uncertain. The sequenced sample consisted of synovial fluid, either unsorted or a sorted T cell fraction (not recorded which). The CDR3 reads as follows: CASSLRGGGYTF. The DNA sequence is given as TGTGCCAGCAGTTTGCGTGGTGGGGGCTACACCTTC.